Below, 7 T cell receptor beta chains from the same sample are listed, as sequenced in a study of shared clonotypes between healthy human individuals. Some clones are missing from TCRdb's copy, which holds only in-frame ones; the method was immunoSEQ multiplex PCR. The repertoire holds 2 million to 2.5 million clones, roughly 93% seen once, with approximately 0.4% in the top ten. Sequencing was performed on naive CD4+ T cells from PBMCs. Indicated subset: CD45RA+ positively selected. The receptor set was obtained from a man in his late teens or twenties in good health. Some clones in this sample may be carry-over from other donors' samples.

This clone was detected once. This chain joins TRBV2 and TRBJ2-7; possible D gene TRBD2, 6 bases. This CDR3 is built from 14 residues. Germline CDR1 SNHLY, CDR2 FYNNEI. With 7 bases removed from V and 3 bases from J, the gap between germline ends came to 16 bases. For the CDR3, the DNA is TGTGCCAGCATAGCGGCTAGCGCCTACTACGAGCAGTACTTC. Amino acid sequence: CASIAASAYYEQYF.

The rearrangement joins TRBV10-3 to TRBJ2-1, with 16 bases fitting TRBD2. Per germline, CDR1 ENHRY and CDR2 SYGVKD. V lost 6 bases, J lost 7 bases, and 3 bases stayed unmatched. There are 15 residues in the CDR3. This chain's CDR3 is CAISLGLAGGNEQFF. The CDR3 bases are TGTGCCATCAGCCTGGGACTAGCGGGAGGGAATGAGCAGTTCTTC.

The gene calls are TRBV5-1 and TRBJ1-2, with D possibly TRBD1 on 5 matching bases. Germline V lookup: CDR1 SGHRS, CDR2 YFSETQ. Between the trimmed V and J ends, which lost 6 bases and 3 bases, there was a span of 9 bases. The CDR3 spans 12 residues. The CDR3 DNA is TGCGCCAGCAAACCGGGGGACTATGGCTACACCTTC. It codes for CASKPGDYGYTF.

This sequence joins TRBV6-1 and TRBJ2-7; D remains ambiguous. The germline gives CDR1 MNHNS, CDR2 SASEGT. V lost 4 bases, J lost 2 bases, and 12 bases lay in between. This CDR3 has 14 amino acids. Here the CDR3 DNA reads TGTGCCAGCAGTGCGGACCGCCGAACCTACGAGCAGTACTTC. Translated: CASSADRRTYEQYF.

This chain connects TRBV18 to TRBJ2-3; TRBD2 agrees at 9 bases. V lost 2 bases, J lost 5 bases, and 2 bases stayed unmatched. Germline V gene sequence: CDR1 KGHSH, CDR2 LQKENI. This CDR3 region has 14 residues. The CDR3 DNA reads TGTGCCAGCTCACCAAAGACTAGCGGAGATACGCAGTATTTT. Its translation is CASSPKTSGDTQYF.

The rearrangement joins TRBV19 to TRBJ2-1; 7 nucleotides align to TRBD2. CDR1 LNHDA and CDR2 SQIVND come from the germline V gene (reference sequence). The V and J ends lost 5 bases and 0 bases, in that order; junction bases with no gene match: 4. The CDR3 totals 15 residues. The CDR3 region is CASSEGGSSYNEQFF. For the CDR3, the DNA is TGTGCCAGTAGTGAAGGCGGGAGCTCCTACAATGAGCAGTTCTTC.

This clone was counted between two and nine times. The chain employs TRBV22-1 and TRBJ1-4; the table's D call of TRBD1 was not tested on the DNA. TRBV22-1 is annotated as a pseudogene. The CDR3 is made up of 14 amino acids. Written as DNA, the CDR3 is TGTCCTGGGAGCGCACAGGCAGGTAATGAAAAACTGTTTTTT. This encodes CPGSAQAGNEKLFF.